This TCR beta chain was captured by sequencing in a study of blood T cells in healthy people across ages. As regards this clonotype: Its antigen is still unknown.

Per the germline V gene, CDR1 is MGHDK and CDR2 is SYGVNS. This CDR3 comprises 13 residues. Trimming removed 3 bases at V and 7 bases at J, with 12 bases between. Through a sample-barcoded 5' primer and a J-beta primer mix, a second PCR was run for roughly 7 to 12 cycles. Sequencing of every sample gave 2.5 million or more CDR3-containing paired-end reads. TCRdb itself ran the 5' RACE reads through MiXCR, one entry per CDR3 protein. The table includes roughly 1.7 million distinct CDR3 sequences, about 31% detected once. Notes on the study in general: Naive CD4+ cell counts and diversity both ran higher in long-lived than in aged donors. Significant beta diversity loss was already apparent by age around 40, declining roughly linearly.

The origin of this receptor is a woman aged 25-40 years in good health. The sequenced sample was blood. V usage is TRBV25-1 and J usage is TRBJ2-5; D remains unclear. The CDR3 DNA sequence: TGTGCCAGCAGTGATGTGGGTTGGGGGACCCAGTACTTC. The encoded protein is CASSDVGWGTQYF. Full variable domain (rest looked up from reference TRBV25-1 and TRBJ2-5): EADIYQTPRYLVIGTGKKITLECSQTMGHDKMYWYQQDPGMELHLIHYSYGVNSTEKGDLSSESTVSRIRTEHFPLTLESARPSHTSQYLCASSDVGWGTQYFGPGTRLLVL.